A single sample is the source of the 30 T cell receptor beta chains below, sequenced in a study of T-cell reconstitution after alpha-beta-depleted transplantation in children. TCRbeta library preparation incorporated unique molecular identifiers. TCRdb ran MiXCR on the PCR reads and lists one entry per CDR3 protein. This table holds about 97,000 distinct CDR3 sequences, around 6.1% found once. The source material was PBMCs, mostly from graft donor cells, sampled 60 days after TCRalphabeta/CD19-depleted stem cell transplant. These TCRs come from a female patient aged 2-9 years who had a stem cell transplant for Fanconi anemia, so the T cells may come from the graft donor.

The chain joins TRBV5-1 to TRBJ2-7; TRBD2 matches 16 bases. CDR3 length: 16 residues. J lost 7 bases, V lost 1 base, and 5 bases had no gene match. Germline CDR1 SGHRS, CDR2 YFSETQ. CDR3 DNA sequence: TGCGCCAGCAGCTTGACCGGGACTAGCGGGAGGGGGGAGCAGTACTTC. Protein sequence: CASSLTGTSGRGEQYF.

This CDR3 reads CASSPLAGGPSYEQYF. Written as DNA, the CDR3 is TGTGCCAGCTCACCTTTAGCGGGAGGGCCCTCCTACGAGCAGTACTTC. V gene TRBV18 combines with J gene TRBJ2-7, with 11 positions matching TRBD2. V lost 3 bases to trimming and J lost 0 bases; unmatched junction nucleotides: 4. Germline loops: CDR1 KGHSH, CDR2 LQKENI. CDR3 length equals 16 residues.

Many counts were recorded for this clonotype. V is TRBV7-9 and J is TRBJ2-1, with D maybe TRBD2 (6 bases). This CDR3 spans 14 amino acids. Trimming stripped 5 bases from V and 4 bases from J, with 12 bases between. CDR1 is SEHNR, CDR2 FQNEAQ, per germline (reference sequence). As DNA, the CDR3 is TGTGCCAGCAGCCGGTTGGAGGGATACAATGAGCAGTTCTTC. Amino acid sequence: CASSRLEGYNEQFF.

This chain joins TRBV5-1 and TRBJ2-5, with D tentatively TRBD2 (6 bases). Germline values: CDR1 SGHRS, CDR2 YFSETQ. The CDR3 is 13 residues long. V gave up 4 bases and J gave up 4 bases, with 11 bases separating them. CDR3 coding DNA: TGCGCCAGCAGCCCGGACTACCCAGAGACCCAGTACTTC. Translated: CASSPDYPETQYF.

This clonotype has ten or more counts. This chain uses TRBV6-4 with TRBJ2-1; 11 nucleotides match TRBD2. The germline CDR1 and CDR2 sequences are MRHNA and SNTAGT. Unmatched junction bases numbered 2, after V lost 3 bases and J lost 4 bases. This CDR3 has 15 amino acids. The CDR3 DNA reads as TGTGCCAGCAGTGAAACTAGCGGGAGTTACAATGAGCAGTTCTTC. This encodes CASSETSGSYNEQFF.

This clonotype was counted only a few times. The DNA for the CDR3 is TGTGCCAGCAGCCCAGGACCGTCCCCGGCCCATAATGAGCAGTTCTTC. This codes for CASSPGPSPAHNEQFF. The chain has TRBV11-3 and TRBJ2-1; no definite D call. The CDR3 runs 16 residues. The V end lost 5 bases, the J end lost 7 bases, and 21 bases lay between the germline ends. Germline lookup yields CDR1 SGHNT and CDR2 YENEEA. Full variable domain (remainder filled in from reference TRBV11-3 and TRBJ2-1): EAGVVQSPRYKIIEKKQPVAFWCNPISGHNTLYWYLQNLGQGPELLIRYENEEAVDDSQLPKDRFSAERLKGVDSTLKIQPAELGDSAVYLCASSPGPSPAHNEQFFGPGTRLTVL.

This clonotype was observed a handful of times. This chain joins TRBV6-4 and TRBJ1-2, with 9 positions matching TRBD1. The V segment lost 0 bases and the J segment 2 bases; nucleotides outside the gene matches: 7. In germline, CDR1 is MRHNA, CDR2 SNTAGT. This CDR3 has 17 residues. DNA of the CDR3: TGTGCCAGCAGTGACTCCCCGGGACAGGGTAAAAACTATGGCTACACCTTC. Amino acids: CASSDSPGQGKNYGYTF.

On this clonotype itself: This may be a read error: a much more frequent sequence differs by one nucleotide. The genes are TRBV4-1 and TRBJ2-3, with TRBD2 matching 10 bases. This CDR3 is built from 20 residues. The germline V gene has CDR1 MGHRA and CDR2 YSYEKL. The V segment lost 1 base and the J segment 3 bases; nucleotides outside the gene matches: 16. CDR3 in amino acids: CASSQGASGRLGAQTDTQYF. Written as DNA, the CDR3 is TGCGCCAGCAGCCAAGGGGCTAGCGGGAGATTAGGGGCCCAGACAGATACGCAGTATTTT.

This clonotype was observed a handful of times. V usage is TRBV10-2 and J usage is TRBJ2-7; D perhaps matches TRBD2 (6 bases). Germline CDR1 and CDR2: WSHSY and SAAADI. Trimming left V 2 bases short and J 2 bases short, with 10 bases between. The CDR3 length is 14 residues. The CDR3 region is CASSERESAYEQYF. DNA of the CDR3: TGCGCCAGCAGTGAGCGGGAGTCCGCCTACGAGCAGTACTTC.

This clonotype was detected ten times or more. This chain links TRBV6-2 or TRBV6-3 with TRBJ2-7; 8 bases agree with TRBD2. CDR3 size: 16 residues. The germline gives CDR1 MNHEY, CDR2 SVGEGT. V dropped 2 bases and J dropped 0; count of bases not matched to a gene: 6. The CDR3 here is CASSYPSGPFSYEQYF. CDR3 coding DNA: TGTGCCAGCAGTTACCCTAGCGGGCCTTTCTCCTACGAGCAGTACTTC.

Many counts were recorded for this clonotype. The chain couples TRBV5-1 to TRBJ1-2; no clear D gene. Germline V CDR1 and CDR2: SGHRS, YFSETQ. The germline V and J ends were trimmed by 5 bases and 8 bases, with 10 bases remaining between them. The CDR3 loop spans 11 amino acids. The CDR3 DNA follows: TGCGCCAGCAGTACGGGGAACGGCTACACCTTC. Its translation: CASSTGNGYTF.

This clonotype has ten or more counts. DNA of the CDR3: TGTGCCAGCAGCTTGGGGATGGCGGGGAACACAGATACGCAGTATTTT. Its protein is CASSLGMAGNTDTQYF. The V gene is TRBV7-3, the J gene TRBJ2-3; perhaps TRBD2 as D (6 bases). CDR1 is SGHTA, CDR2 FQGTGA, per germline. Trimming removed 3 bases at V and 2 bases at J, with 15 bases between. The CDR3 extends over 16 amino acids. Full variable domain (rest looked up from reference TRBV7-3 and TRBJ2-3): GAGVSQTPSNKVTEKGKYVELRCDPISGHTALYWYRQSLGQGPEFLIYFQGTGAADDSGLPNDRFFAVRPEGSVSTLKIQRTERGDSAVYLCASSLGMAGNTDTQYFGPGTRLTVL.

This clonotype has at least ten counts. The J gene is TRBJ2-7, the V gene TRBV12-3 or TRBV12-4, with TRBD2 matching over 8 bases. The CDR3 spans 13 residues. Trimming took 5 bases from V and 0 from J; bases not matched to a gene: 0. The CDR3 coding sequence is TGTGCCAGCAGTAGCGGGAGCTCCTACGAGCAGTACTTC. This codes for CASSSGSSYEQYF.

The gene calls are TRBV28 and TRBJ2-5; 8 bases fit TRBD2. CDR1 is MDHEN and CDR2 is SYDVKM in the germline V gene. The ends lost 6 bases at V and 4 bases at J; junction bases unmatched: 1. CDR3 size: 12 residues. CDR3 DNA sequence: TGTGCCAGCAGACTAGCGGCAGAGACCCAGTACTTC. Translation gives CASRLAAETQYF.

This clonotype showed up many times. The chain couples TRBV6-2 or TRBV6-3 to TRBJ2-5; 7 bases line up with TRBD2. CDR3 length: 17 amino acids. The J segment lost 1 base and the V segment lost 6 bases, leaving 14 bases of the junction unmatched. CDR1 and CDR2 from the germline V gene are MNHEY and SVGEGT. Here the CDR3 reads CASSSRTSRGSQETQYF. The CDR3 nucleotides read TGTGCCAGCAGCTCCCGGACTAGTCGAGGATCCCAAGAGACCCAGTACTTC.

This clonotype has a count of ten or more. The chain links TRBV5-5 to TRBJ2-7, with 8 bases lining up with TRBD1. Germline values: CDR1 SGHKS, CDR2 YYEKEE (reference sequence). CDR3 length: 15 residues. The ends lost 0 bases at V and 3 bases at J; junction bases unmatched: 5. CDR3 sequence: CASSLGQGPLYEQYF. Written as DNA, the CDR3 is TGTGCCAGCAGCTTGGGACAGGGGCCCCTCTACGAGCAGTACTTC.

This clonotype was recorded many times. This chain joins TRBV6-2 or TRBV6-3 and TRBJ2-3, with D perhaps TRBD2 (5 bases). The CDR3 has 16 residues. Germline V lookup: CDR1 MNHEY, CDR2 SVGEGT. Trimming stripped 6 bases from V and 3 bases from J, with 19 bases between. CDR3: CASRPTQLVRTDTQYF. The CDR3 region has the DNA TGTGCCAGCAGACCTACACAACTAGTTCGAACAGATACGCAGTATTTT.

This chain links TRBV10-3 with TRBJ1-5, with D maybe TRBD1 (6 bases). This CDR3 contains 14 residues. CDR1 is ENHRY and CDR2 is SYGVKD in the germline V gene. Deletions cut 6 bases from V and 4 bases from J, with 13 bases between. The CDR3 spells CAIRGPGENQPQHF. In nucleotides, the CDR3 is TGTGCCATCAGGGGTCCAGGGGAAAATCAGCCCCAGCATTTT.

This clonotype appeared a few times. The chain uses TRBV12-3 or TRBV12-4 and TRBJ2-7; weak D call: TRBD1 (6 bases). The V end was cut by 5 bases, the J end by 6 bases, with 17 bases between. This CDR3 is 14 amino acids long. For the CDR3, the DNA is TGTGCCAGCAGTCTTCGGACAGTTACGGCCGAGCAGTACTTC. This sequence encodes CASSLRTVTAEQYF.

The V call is TRBV6-5, the J call TRBJ2-1, with TRBD2 as a possible D gene (7 bases). The germline gives CDR1 MNHEY, CDR2 SVGAGI. The CDR3 runs 14 residues. The V gene lost 4 bases and the J gene lost 9 bases, with 16 bases spanning the gap. The CDR3 loop reads CASSSSRGAAEQFF. In nucleotides, the CDR3 is TGTGCCAGCAGTTCTTCACGGGGGGCTGCTGAGCAGTTCTTC.

This clonotype was observed many times. This rearrangement joins TRBV11-3 to TRBJ2-1; 8 positions match TRBD1. Per germline, CDR1 SGHNT and CDR2 YENEEA. This CDR3 has 13 residues. J gave up 11 bases and V 8 bases, and 11 bases lay outside the gene matches. Here the CDR3 DNA reads TGTGCCAGCGGGACTTCGGACAGGGCGAAGCAGTTCTTC. Translation gives CASGTSDRAKQFF.

This clonotype was detected only a few times. CDR3 nucleotides: TGTGCCAGCAGCCTACGTCGGGGGGGGGCGAACACCGGGGAGCTGTTTTTT. Encoded protein: CASSLRRGGANTGELFF. The chain links TRBV3-1 to TRBJ2-2, with 8 positions matching TRBD2. In germline, CDR1 is LGHDT, CDR2 YNNKEL (reference sequence). V was pared by 4 bases and J by 0 bases, with 7 bases of the junction left unmatched. The CDR3 runs to 17 residues.

V is TRBV28 and J is TRBJ1-4; D ambiguous. V shed 8 bases and J shed 0 bases, with 10 bases lying between them. Looked up from germline, CDR1 is MDHEN and CDR2 is SYDVKM. The CDR3 is 14 amino acids. For the CDR3, the DNA is TGTGCCAGCCTATCAGCTGCAACTAATGAAAAACTGTTTTTT. This translates into CASLSAATNEKLFF. The full variable domain, completed using reference TRBV28 and TRBJ1-4, is DVKVTQSSRYLVKRTGEKVFLECVQDMDHENMFWYRQDPGLGLRLIYFSYDVKMKEKGDIPEGYSVSREKKERFSLILESASTNQTSMYLCASLSAATNEKLFFGSGTQLSVL.

The chain carries TRBV7-6 and TRBJ2-5, with 7 bases aligning to TRBD2. CDR3 length equals 15 residues. CDR1 and CDR2 from the germline V gene are SGHVS and FNYEAQ. V was clipped by 1 base and J by 2 bases; unmatched bases: 4. CDR3 DNA: TGTGCCAGCAGCTTAGGACTAGCTCCACAAGAGACCCAGTACTTC. It translates to CASSLGLAPQETQYF.

This clonotype was found many times. The chain links TRBV19 to TRBJ2-4; 7 positions match TRBD1. V gave up 3 bases and J gave up 6 bases; unmatched junction bases: 2. From germline, CDR1 is LNHDA and CDR2 SQIVND (reference sequence). The CDR3 covers 13 residues. CDR3 nucleotides: TGTGCCAGTAGTATCGACAGGGCAAACATTCAGTACTTC. The encoded protein is CASSIDRANIQYF.

Many counts were recorded for this clonotype. The chain links TRBV18 to TRBJ2-2, with D possibly being TRBD1 or TRBD2 (7 bases each). Germline values: CDR1 KGHSH, CDR2 LQKENI. The CDR3 extends over 17 amino acids. Trimming pared 2 bases from V and 0 bases from J, leaving 13 bases between. Here the CDR3 DNA reads TGTGCCAGCTCACCAAAAGCGGGACAGTCGAACACCGGGGAGCTGTTTTTT. It encodes CASSPKAGQSNTGELFF.

This clonotype was picked up many times. The chain recombines TRBV3-1 with TRBJ2-7, with no clear D. The V and J ends lost 2 bases and 4 bases respectively, with 3 bases between them. This CDR3 has 11 residues. CDR1 and CDR2 (germline): LGHDT, YNNKEL (reference sequence). The CDR3 reads CASSQSYEQYF. CDR3 in DNA: TGTGCCAGCAGCCAATCTTACGAGCAGTACTTC.

This clonotype occurred many times. The J gene is TRBJ2-1, the V gene TRBV18, with TRBD2 matching over 9 bases. The germline gives CDR1 KGHSH, CDR2 LQKENI. The length of the CDR3 is 16 residues. Trimming at V came to 2 bases and at J to 2 bases, leaving 4 bases not matched to a gene. CDR3 nucleotides: TGTGCCAGCTCACCAACCATAGCGGGAGCCTACAATGAGCAGTTCTTC. It encodes CASSPTIAGAYNEQFF.

CDR3 sequence reads: CASSDSLGSGQPQHF. The CDR3 DNA follows: TGCGCCAGCAGTGACTCTCTGGGCTCGGGTCAGCCCCAGCATTTT. The chain is built from TRBV10-2 and TRBJ1-5, with D unresolved. The V gene lost 3 bases and the J gene lost 6 bases, with 15 bases spanning the gap. The CDR3 length is 15 residues. Germline V CDR1 and CDR2: WSHSY, SAAADI.

This clonotype has at least ten counts. The CDR3 is CAAGPYNEQFF. DNA for the CDR3: TGTGCGGCAGGGCCCTACAATGAGCAGTTCTTC. The rearrangement uses TRBV15 and TRBJ2-1; D is perhaps TRBD1 (5 bases). CDR3 size: 11 residues. Per germline, CDR1 LNHNV and CDR2 YYDKDF (reference sequence).